These 31 T cell receptor beta chains originate from one sample sequenced in a study of T cell responses to AZD1222 COVID-19 vaccine. Clones were read by immunoSEQ multiplex PCR, and TCRdb kept only the in-frame ones, dropping some. This sample has about 98,000 clones, with about 86% found just once. Sequenced here: peripheral blood, sampled on day 0 of AZD1222 vaccination. Source of these receptors: an adult in good health.

The chain employs TRBV5-8 and TRBJ1-1; D is undetermined. The germline gives CDR1 SGHTS, CDR2 YDEGEE. This CDR3 contains 13 residues. The ends were cut back, 2 bases at V and 7 bases at J, with 12 bases in the middle. The DNA of the CDR3 is TGTGCCAGCAGCTTATACGGTCGGGATGAAGCTTTCTTT. Protein: CASSLYGRDEAFF.

The rearrangement links TRBV14 to TRBJ2-1, with TRBD2 matching over 9 bases. In germline, CDR1 is SGHDN, CDR2 FVKESK. The junction had 5 bases not matched to a gene; V was cut back by 5 bases and J by 3 bases. The length of the CDR3 is 15 residues. In DNA form, the CDR3 reads TGTGCCAGCAGCGTCCTAGCGGGGTTCTACAATGAGCAGTTCTTC. It codes for CASSVLAGFYNEQFF.

The J gene is TRBJ2-3, the V gene TRBV3-1 (or the pseudogene TRBV3-2), with TRBD2 matching 10 bases. The length of the CDR3 is 15 residues. Looked up from germline, CDR1 is LGHDT and CDR2 is YNNKEL (reference sequence). The ends lost 4 bases at V and 6 bases at J; junction bases unmatched: 7. CDR3 protein: CASSRYSGGVDTQYF. The DNA for the CDR3 is TGTGCCAGCAGCCGATACAGCGGGGGGGTCGATACGCAGTATTTT.

A note on this clone: A read error is possible here, since a much larger clone lies one base away. The chain is built from TRBV27 and TRBJ1-2; D is possibly TRBD1 (6 bases). The CDR3 covers 13 residues. The V end lost 5 bases, the J end lost 7 bases, and 14 bases lay between the germline ends. Germline V gives CDR1 MNHEY, CDR2 SMNVEV (reference sequence). CDR3 DNA: TGTGCCAGCAGTCTCGACAGGTTTGTTGGCTACACCTTC. This sequence encodes CASSLDRFVGYTF.

The chain is built from TRBV11-3 and TRBJ2-3, with TRBD2 as a possible D gene (6 bases). The CDR3 extends over 15 amino acids. The V and J ends lost 3 bases and 0 bases respectively, with 10 bases between them. Germline-derived CDR1 and CDR2 are SGHNT and YENEEA. The CDR3 region is CASSLGGVSTDTQYF. For the CDR3, the DNA is TGTGCCAGCAGCTTGGGGGGTGTGAGCACAGATACGCAGTATTTT.

The rearrangement joins TRBV7-9 to TRBJ2-7, with TRBD2 identical over 10 bases. The trim removed 4 bases at V and 0 bases at J, leaving 12 bases unmatched. This CDR3 has 18 amino acids. CDR1 and CDR2 from the germline V gene are SEHNR and FQNEAQ (reference sequence). The CDR3 DNA reads TGTGCCAGCAGCTCGGGGGGGCTAGCGGGAGTGCTCTCCTACGAGCAGTACTTC. Amino acids: CASSSGGLAGVLSYEQYF.

The CDR3 nucleotides read TGTGCCAGCACCTGGGGTGGGAGCTCCTATAATTCACCCCTCCACTTT. Its translation: CASTWGGSSYNSPLHF. The chain joins TRBV28 to TRBJ1-6; D remains unclear. The V gene lost 7 bases and the J gene lost 0 bases, with 13 bases spanning the gap. This CDR3 region has 16 residues. Per germline, CDR1 MDHEN and CDR2 SYDVKM.

The rearrangement uses TRBV9 and TRBJ2-5, with D unresolved. CDR1 is SGDLS, CDR2 YYNGEE, per germline. This CDR3 contains 14 residues. V dropped 0 bases and J dropped 9 bases, with 15 bases sitting between them. The CDR3 protein is CASSVEVLFRSQYF. In DNA form, the CDR3 reads TGTGCCAGCAGCGTAGAGGTTCTTTTCAGGTCCCAGTACTTC. The full variable domain, with the rest looked up from reference TRBV9 and TRBJ2-5, is DSGVTQTPKHLITATGQRVTLRCSPRSGDLSVYWYQQSLDQGLQFLIQYYNGEERAKGNILERFSAQQFPDLHSELNLSSLELGDSALYFCASSVEVLFRSQYFGPGTRLLVL.

The chain carries TRBV6-2 or TRBV6-3 and TRBJ2-7; no definite D call. V was pared by 5 bases and J by 6 bases, with 20 bases between. The CDR3 extends over 15 amino acids. Per germline, CDR1 MNHEY and CDR2 SVGEGT. The CDR3 reads CASSNRRILVFEQYF. CDR3 DNA sequence: TGTGCCAGCAGTAACCGACGGATCCTCGTGTTCGAGCAGTACTTC.

The V call is TRBV18, the J call TRBJ1-2, with a possible D match to TRBD1 (5 bases). V was trimmed by 3 bases and J by 8 bases, leaving 25 bases between them. CDR3 length equals 17 residues. The germline gives CDR1 KGHSH, CDR2 LQKENI. The CDR3 sequence: CASSPLHLPGTDGGYTF. The CDR3 DNA is TGTGCCAGCTCACCTCTACATCTTCCCGGGACCGATGGCGGCTACACCTTC.

This clone was seen a handful of times. This rearrangement joins TRBV7-8 to TRBJ1-5; D gene uncertain. This CDR3 contains 16 residues. Trimming pared 4 bases from V and 3 bases from J, leaving 16 bases between. Germline loops: CDR1 SGHVS, CDR2 FQNEAQ. Here the CDR3 DNA reads TGTGCCAGCAGCTCCCGGACGGCGCTCCTCAATCAGCCCCAGCATTTT. It translates to CASSSRTALLNQPQHF.

The J gene is TRBJ1-2, the V gene TRBV4-2; 8 bases line up with TRBD1. Germline V gene sequence: CDR1 LGHNA, CDR2 YNFKEQ. This CDR3 spans 16 amino acids. Losses at the gene ends were 3 bases for V and 3 bases for J; bases not matched to a gene: 9. CDR3 bases: TGTGCCAGCAGCCAGGTCGCCTTGACAGGGGACTATGGCTACACCTTC. Its protein is CASSQVALTGDYGYTF.

The chain uses TRBV6-2 or TRBV6-3 and TRBJ2-5, with D maybe TRBD1 (6 bases). Germline CDR1 is MNHEY and CDR2 is SVGEGT. The CDR3 sequence is 16 residues long. V lost 2 bases and J lost 7, with 20 bases in between. CDR3 protein: CASSYRTALNVGTQYF. In DNA, the CDR3 is TGTGCCAGCAGTTACCGGACAGCTTTGAATGTCGGGACCCAGTACTTC.

The chain is built from TRBV5-1 and TRBJ1-1, with D tentatively TRBD1 (6 bases). Germline-derived CDR1 and CDR2 are SGHRS and YFSETQ. Trimming took 3 bases from V and 0 from J, leaving 15 bases between them. The CDR3 covers 16 residues. The CDR3 DNA follows: TGCGCCAGCAGCTCGTACAGGGAGGTCATGAACACTGAAGCTTTCTTT. This sequence encodes CASSSYREVMNTEAFF.

The V call is TRBV28, the J call TRBJ2-7; D call uncertain. The CDR3 contains 13 residues. Germline V lookup: CDR1 MDHEN, CDR2 SYDVKM. V lost 3 bases, J lost 2 bases, and 8 bases lay in between. The CDR3: CASSLRGPYEQYF. Written as DNA, the CDR3 is TGTGCCAGCAGTTTGAGAGGCCCCTACGAGCAGTACTTC.

Only one count was recorded for this clone. The genes are TRBV7-9 and TRBJ2-3; D uncertain. V lost 2 bases and J 1 base, leaving 4 bases between the germline ends. This CDR3 comprises 13 residues. Germline loops: CDR1 SEHNR, CDR2 FQNEAQ (reference sequence). The CDR3 DNA is TGTGCCAGCAGCTTAACTGGCACAGATACGCAGTATTTT. It translates to CASSLTGTDTQYF.

The CDR3, as DNA: TGTGCCAGCAGCTCGGGACAGGGCGGGGTAGATACGCAGTATTTT. It yields the protein CASSSGQGGVDTQYF. The rearrangement joins TRBV7-2 to TRBJ2-3; 9 nucleotides agree with TRBD1. The V gene end was trimmed by 4 bases and the J gene end by 5 bases; junction bases not matched to a gene: 7. Germline V CDR1 and CDR2: SGHTA, FQGNSA. This CDR3 region has 15 residues.

The rearrangement links TRBV7-3 to TRBJ2-6; D gene uncertain. Germline V gene lookup returns CDR1 SGHTA and CDR2 FQGTGA. This CDR3 contains 15 residues. V was clipped by 5 bases and J by 0 bases, with 8 bases between them. CDR3 sequence (DNA): TGTGCCAGCAGCGTAGACAACTCTGGGGCCAACGTCCTGACTTTC. Translation gives CASSVDNSGANVLTF.

This chain links TRBV7-8 with TRBJ1-1; D gene ambiguous. Trimming stripped 5 bases from V and 5 bases from J, with 12 bases between. The CDR3 runs to 13 residues. Germline V gene lookup returns CDR1 SGHVS and CDR2 FQNEAQ. The DNA for the CDR3 is TGTGCCAGCAGCGCACCTCTGGGTACTGAAGCTTTCTTT. This translates into CASSAPLGTEAFF.

This chain joins TRBV12-3 or TRBV12-4 and TRBJ2-1; 9 bases are shared with TRBD1. Trimming removed 7 bases from V and 6 bases from J; junction bases left unmatched: 1. The CDR3 totals 12 residues. The CDR3 here is CASMDRGNEQFF. CDR3 coding DNA: TGTGCCAGCATGGACAGGGGCAATGAGCAGTTCTTC.

The rearrangement links TRBV30 to TRBJ1-1, with D possibly being TRBD1 (6 bases). The CDR3 contains 15 residues. Per the germline V gene, CDR1 is GTSNPN and CDR2 is SVGIG (reference sequence). V lost 1 base and J 0 bases, leaving 12 bases between the germline ends. The chain's CDR3 is CAWSGLGGMNTEAFF. CDR3 nucleotides: TGTGCCTGGAGTGGCCTCGGGGGCATGAACACTGAAGCTTTCTTT. Full variable domain (outside the CDR3, taken from reference TRBV30 and TRBJ1-1): SQTIHQWPATLVQPVGSPLSLECTVEGTSNPNLYWYRQAAGRGLQLLFYSVGIGQISSEVPQNLSASRPQDRQFILSSKKLLLSDSGFYLCAWSGLGGMNTEAFFGQGTRLTVV.

The J gene is TRBJ2-3, the V gene TRBV7-9; TRBD2 aligns across 8 bases. The CDR3 totals 14 residues. V lost 4 bases, J lost 6 bases, and 6 bases stayed unmatched. Germline V gene lookup returns CDR1 SEHNR and CDR2 FQNEAQ (reference sequence). CDR3 sequence: CASSSGGRRDTQYF. The CDR3 DNA sequence: TGTGCCAGCAGCTCGGGAGGGAGAAGGGATACGCAGTATTTT.

The chain recombines TRBV4-2 with TRBJ1-1; perhaps TRBD1 as D (5 bases). Deletions cut 0 bases from V and 1 base from J, with 12 bases between. Germline V gives CDR1 LGHNA, CDR2 YNFKEQ. The CDR3 is 16 amino acids. The CDR3 spells CASSQDEGQANTEAFF. CDR3 in DNA: TGTGCCAGCAGCCAAGATGAAGGACAAGCGAACACTGAAGCTTTCTTT.

The J gene is TRBJ2-1, the V gene TRBV7-3; 9 bases are a match to TRBD2. The CDR3 spans 15 residues. Germline loops: CDR1 SGHTA, CDR2 FQGTGA. V lost 5 bases, J lost 4 bases, and 6 bases stayed unmatched. The CDR3, as DNA: TGTGCCAGCAGCCCCGGACTAGCGCGTTACAATGAGCAGTTCTTC. Translating it yields CASSPGLARYNEQFF. Filled out from reference TRBV7-3 and TRBJ2-1, the complete variable domain reads GAGVSQTPSNKVTEKGKYVELRCDPISGHTALYWYRQSLGQGPEFLIYFQGTGAADDSGLPNDRFFAVRPEGSVSTLKIQRTERGDSAVYLCASSPGLARYNEQFFGPGTRLTVL.

This clone has a handful of counts. Other nucleotide sequences in the sample specify the same CDR3. This chain joins TRBV5-1 and TRBJ2-5; 7 bases agree with TRBD1. The CDR3 sequence is 14 residues long. Germline CDR1 SGHRS, CDR2 YFSETQ. Trimming cost V 3 bases and J 2 bases; bases outside gene matches: 4. CDR3 protein: CASSSGQLQETQYF. CDR3 coding DNA: TGCGCCAGCAGCTCGGGACAGCTACAAGAGACCCAGTACTTC.

The rearrangement links TRBV4-2 to TRBJ1-5; D is unclear. The CDR3 is 15 amino acids. V lost 3 bases, J lost 7 bases, and 16 bases lay in between. In germline, CDR1 is LGHNA, CDR2 YNFKEQ. CDR3 bases: TGTGCCAGCAGCCAGGTGACATCACCGTGGCAGCCCCAGCATTTT. Protein product: CASSQVTSPWQPQHF.

The V call is TRBV3-1 (or the pseudogene TRBV3-2), the J call TRBJ1-3; a weak D match, TRBD1 (6 bases). The CDR3 loop spans 15 amino acids. Germline assignment: CDR1 LGHDT and CDR2 YNNKEL (reference sequence). The V end lost 4 bases, the J end lost 8 bases, and 18 bases lay between the germline ends. The CDR3 is CASSLYRDFRDTIYF. As DNA, the CDR3 is TGTGCCAGCAGCCTCTACAGGGACTTTCGAGACACCATATATTTT.

The DNA for the CDR3 is TGTGCCAGCAGCCAGAGCTCCTACGAGCAGTACTTC. It yields the protein CASSQSSYEQYF. This chain uses TRBV7-8 with TRBJ2-7; D is undetermined. Looked up from germline, CDR1 is SGHVS and CDR2 is FQNEAQ. Trimming cost V 5 bases and J 0 bases, with 5 bases left between them. The CDR3 loop spans 12 amino acids.

The chain employs TRBV10-2 and TRBJ1-3; D might be TRBD1 (6 bases). Trimming took 6 bases from V and 0 from J, leaving 15 bases between them. CDR1 is WSHSY and CDR2 is SAAADI in the germline V gene. CDR3 length equals 16 residues. For the CDR3, the DNA is TGCGCCAGCAGAAAAACCGGGACACACTCTGGAAACACCATATATTTT. Encoded protein: CASRKTGTHSGNTIYF.

The V call is TRBV7-3, the J call TRBJ2-1; 7 positions agree with TRBD2. The ends lost 3 bases at V and 0 bases at J; junction bases unmatched: 14. Germline CDR1 is SGHTA and CDR2 is FQGTGA. This CDR3 has 19 amino acids. The CDR3 bases are TGTGCCAGCAGCTTCCTTGGCGGGGAGGGACTGAGCTCCTACAATGAGCAGTTCTTC. Residues: CASSFLGGEGLSSYNEQFF. The variable domain in full, completed from reference TRBV7-3 and TRBJ2-1, reads GAGVSQTPSNKVTEKGKYVELRCDPISGHTALYWYRQSLGQGPEFLIYFQGTGAADDSGLPNDRFFAVRPEGSVSTLKIQRTERGDSAVYLCASSFLGGEGLSSYNEQFFGPGTRLTVL.

The chain has TRBV5-1 and TRBJ2-3; tentative D call: TRBD2 (5 bases). This CDR3 comprises 13 residues. Germline V gene data show CDR1 as SGHRS and CDR2 as YFSETQ. Trimming removed 0 bases at V and 6 bases at J, with 8 bases between. In DNA, the CDR3 is TGCGCCAGCAGCTTGGAACTAGGGGATACGCAGTATTTT. Its protein is CASSLELGDTQYF. Together with reference TRBV5-1 and TRBJ2-3, the CDR3 gives the full variable domain: KAGVTQTPRYLIKTRGQQVTLSCSPISGHRSVSWYQQTPGQGLQFLFEYFSETQRNKGNFPGRFSGRQFSNSRSEMNVSTLELGDSALYLCASSLELGDTQYFGPGTRLTVL.